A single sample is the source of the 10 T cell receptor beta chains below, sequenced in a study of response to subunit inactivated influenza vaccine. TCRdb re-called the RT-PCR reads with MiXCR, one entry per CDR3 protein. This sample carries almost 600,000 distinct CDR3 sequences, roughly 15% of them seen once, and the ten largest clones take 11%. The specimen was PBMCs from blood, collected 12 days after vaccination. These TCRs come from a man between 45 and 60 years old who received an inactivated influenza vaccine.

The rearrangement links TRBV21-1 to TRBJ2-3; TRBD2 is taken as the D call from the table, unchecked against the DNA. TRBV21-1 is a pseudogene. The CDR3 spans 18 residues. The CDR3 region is CASSPRASGGARTDTQYF. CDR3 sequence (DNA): TGTGCCAGCAGCCCCCGGGCTAGCGGGGGGGCTAGGACAGATACGCAGTATTTT.

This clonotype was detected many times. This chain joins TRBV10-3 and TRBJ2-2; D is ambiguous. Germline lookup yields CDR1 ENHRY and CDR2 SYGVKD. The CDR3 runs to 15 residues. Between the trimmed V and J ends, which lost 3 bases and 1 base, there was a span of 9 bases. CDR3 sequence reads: CAISDNGMNTGELFF. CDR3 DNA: TGTGCCATCAGTGACAACGGAATGAACACCGGGGAGCTGTTTTTT.

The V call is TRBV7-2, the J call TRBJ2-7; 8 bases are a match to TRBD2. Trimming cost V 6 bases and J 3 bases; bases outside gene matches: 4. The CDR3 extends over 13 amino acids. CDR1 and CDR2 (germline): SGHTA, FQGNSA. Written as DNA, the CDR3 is TGTGCCAGCAGGGCCGGGACTAGCTACGAGCAGTACTTC. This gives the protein CASRAGTSYEQYF.

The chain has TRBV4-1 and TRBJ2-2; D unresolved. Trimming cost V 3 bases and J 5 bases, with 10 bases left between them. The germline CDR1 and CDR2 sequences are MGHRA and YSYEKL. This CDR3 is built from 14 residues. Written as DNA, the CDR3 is TGCGCCAGCAGCCAGGTGGAGTTGACCGGGGAGCTGTTTTTT. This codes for CASSQVELTGELFF.

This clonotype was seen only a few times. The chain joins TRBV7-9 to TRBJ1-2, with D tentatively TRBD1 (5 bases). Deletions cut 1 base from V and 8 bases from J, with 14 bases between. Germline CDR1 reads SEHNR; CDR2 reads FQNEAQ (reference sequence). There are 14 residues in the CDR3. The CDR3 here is CASSLDRPLYGYTF. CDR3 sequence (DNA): TGTGCCAGCAGCTTAGACAGGCCCCTCTACGGCTACACCTTC.

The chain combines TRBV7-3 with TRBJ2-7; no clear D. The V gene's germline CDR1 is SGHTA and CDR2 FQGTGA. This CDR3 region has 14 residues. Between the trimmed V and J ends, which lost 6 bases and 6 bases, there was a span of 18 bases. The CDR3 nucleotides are TGTGCCAGCAGTCCCGGGCCGGGTTCGGGCGAGCAGTACTTC. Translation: CASSPGPGSGEQYF.

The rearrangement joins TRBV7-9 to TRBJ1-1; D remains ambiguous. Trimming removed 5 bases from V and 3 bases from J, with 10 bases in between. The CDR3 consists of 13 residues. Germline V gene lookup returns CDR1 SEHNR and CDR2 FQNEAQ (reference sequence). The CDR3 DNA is TGTGCCAGCAGCACTGCCGGTTACACTGAAGCTTTCTTT. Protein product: CASSTAGYTEAFF.

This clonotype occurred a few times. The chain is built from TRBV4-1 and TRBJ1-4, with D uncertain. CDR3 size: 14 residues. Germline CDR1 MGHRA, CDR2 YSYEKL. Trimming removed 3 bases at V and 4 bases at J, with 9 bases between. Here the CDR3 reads CASSHEGFNEKLFF. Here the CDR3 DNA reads TGCGCCAGCAGCCACGAAGGCTTTAATGAAAAACTGTTTTTT.

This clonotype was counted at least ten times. The CDR3 DNA is TGTGCCAGCAGTGTCGCGGAGACCCAGTACTTC. Translating it yields CASSVAETQYF. The genes are TRBV2 and TRBJ2-5; no definite D call. This CDR3 has 11 residues. Germline-derived CDR1 and CDR2 are SNHLY and FYNNEI. The germline V and J ends were trimmed by 4 bases and 5 bases, with 5 bases remaining between them.

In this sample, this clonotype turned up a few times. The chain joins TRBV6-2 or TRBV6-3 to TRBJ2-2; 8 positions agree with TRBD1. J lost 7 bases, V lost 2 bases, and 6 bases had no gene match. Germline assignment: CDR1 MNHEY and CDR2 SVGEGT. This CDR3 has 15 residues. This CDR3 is CASSYPDRADGELFF. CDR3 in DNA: TGTGCCAGCAGTTACCCGGACAGGGCGGACGGGGAGCTGTTTTTT.